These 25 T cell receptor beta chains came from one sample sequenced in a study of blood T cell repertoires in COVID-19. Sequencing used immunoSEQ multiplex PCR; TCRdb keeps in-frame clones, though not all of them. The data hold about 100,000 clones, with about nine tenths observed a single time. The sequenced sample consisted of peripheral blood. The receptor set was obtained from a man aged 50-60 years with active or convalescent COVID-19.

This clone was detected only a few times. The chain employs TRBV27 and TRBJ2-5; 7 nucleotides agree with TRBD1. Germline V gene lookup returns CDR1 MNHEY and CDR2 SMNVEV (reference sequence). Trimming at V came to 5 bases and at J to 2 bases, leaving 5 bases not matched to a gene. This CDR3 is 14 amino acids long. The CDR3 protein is CASSLMTGQETQYF. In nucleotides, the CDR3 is TGTGCCAGCAGTCTGATGACAGGGCAAGAGACCCAGTACTTC.

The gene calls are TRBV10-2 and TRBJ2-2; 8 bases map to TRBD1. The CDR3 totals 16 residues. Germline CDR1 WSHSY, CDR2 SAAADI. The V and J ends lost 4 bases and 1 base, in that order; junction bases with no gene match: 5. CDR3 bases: TGCGCCAGCAGTGCGCCGACAGGGGTGAACACCGGGGAGCTGTTTTTT. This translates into CASSAPTGVNTGELFF.

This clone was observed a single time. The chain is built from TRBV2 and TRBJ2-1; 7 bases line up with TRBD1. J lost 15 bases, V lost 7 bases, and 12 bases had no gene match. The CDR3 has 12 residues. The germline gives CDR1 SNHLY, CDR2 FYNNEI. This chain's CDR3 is CASKRGQSPPFF. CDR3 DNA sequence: TGTGCCAGCAAAAGGGGGCAGAGTCCCCCGTTCTTC.

The CDR3: CASSFSPVSGANVLTF. The CDR3 DNA is TGTGCCAGCAGCTTTTCACCGGTCTCTGGGGCCAACGTCCTGACTTTC. This chain connects TRBV7-8 to TRBJ2-6; D gene uncertain. CDR3 length: 16 amino acids. Per the germline V gene, CDR1 is SGHVS and CDR2 is FQNEAQ. Trimming shortened V by 3 bases and J by 0 bases, and 9 bases separated the two germline ends. The entire variable domain, with the rest obtained from reference TRBV7-8 and TRBJ2-6, is as follows: GAGVSQSPRYKVAKRGQDVALRCDPISGHVSLFWYQQALGQGPEFLTYFQNEAQLDKSGLPSDRFFAERPEGSVSTLKIQRTQQEDSAVYLCASSFSPVSGANVLTFGAGSRLTVL.

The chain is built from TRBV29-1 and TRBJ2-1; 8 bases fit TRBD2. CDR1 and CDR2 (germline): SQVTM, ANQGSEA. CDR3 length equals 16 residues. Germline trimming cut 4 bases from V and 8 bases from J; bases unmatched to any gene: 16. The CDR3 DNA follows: TGCAGCGTTGCCACGTACCCCCGACTAGCGAGGGATGAGCAGTTCTTC. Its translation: CSVATYPRLARDEQFF.

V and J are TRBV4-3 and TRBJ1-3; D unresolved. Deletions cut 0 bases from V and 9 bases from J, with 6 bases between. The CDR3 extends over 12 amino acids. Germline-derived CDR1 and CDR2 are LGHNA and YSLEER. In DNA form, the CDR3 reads TGCGCCAGCAGCCAAGATCGGGGCACCATATATTTT. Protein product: CASSQDRGTIYF.

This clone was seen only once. The CDR3 region has the DNA TGTGCCAGCAGCACCTTAGCGGGCGTCTACGAGCAGTACTTC. It codes for CASSTLAGVYEQYF. The J gene is TRBJ2-7, the V gene TRBV7-9; TRBD2 matches 7 bases. The ends lost 5 bases at V and 3 bases at J; junction bases unmatched: 7. This CDR3 is built from 14 residues. Germline loops: CDR1 SEHNR, CDR2 FQNEAQ (reference sequence).

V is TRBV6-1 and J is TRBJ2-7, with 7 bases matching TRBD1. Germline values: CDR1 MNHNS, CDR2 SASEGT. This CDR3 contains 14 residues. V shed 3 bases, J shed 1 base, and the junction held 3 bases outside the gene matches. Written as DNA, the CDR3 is TGTGCCAGCAGTGAGCCGGGACAGTCCTACGAGCAGTACTTC. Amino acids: CASSEPGQSYEQYF.

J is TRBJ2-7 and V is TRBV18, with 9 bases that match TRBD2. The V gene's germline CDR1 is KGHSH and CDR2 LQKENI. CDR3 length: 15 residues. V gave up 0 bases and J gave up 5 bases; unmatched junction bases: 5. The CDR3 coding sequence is TGTGCCAGCTCACCACCGGGGGCTAGCGGGAACGAGCAGTACTTC. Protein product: CASSPPGASGNEQYF.

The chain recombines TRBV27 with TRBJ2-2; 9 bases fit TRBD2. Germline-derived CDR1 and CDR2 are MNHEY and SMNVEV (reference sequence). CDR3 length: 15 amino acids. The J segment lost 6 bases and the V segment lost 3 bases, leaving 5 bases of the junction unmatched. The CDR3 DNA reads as TGTGCCAGCAGTTTTGGGCTAGCGGGACCCGGGGAGCTGTTTTTT. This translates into CASSFGLAGPGELFF.

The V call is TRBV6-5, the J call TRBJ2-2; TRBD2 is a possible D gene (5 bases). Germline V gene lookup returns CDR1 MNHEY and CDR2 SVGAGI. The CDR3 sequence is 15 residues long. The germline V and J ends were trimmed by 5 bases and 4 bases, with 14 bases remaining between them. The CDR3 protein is CASSPSGDSTGELFF. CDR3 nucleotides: TGTGCCAGCAGTCCAAGCGGAGATTCCACCGGGGAGCTGTTTTTT.

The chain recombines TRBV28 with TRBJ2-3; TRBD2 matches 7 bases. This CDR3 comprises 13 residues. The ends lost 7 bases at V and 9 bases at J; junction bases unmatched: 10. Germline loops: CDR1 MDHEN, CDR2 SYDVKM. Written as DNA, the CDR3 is TGTGCCAGCACTGGGGACTATCGCATAACGCAGTATTTT. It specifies CASTGDYRITQYF.

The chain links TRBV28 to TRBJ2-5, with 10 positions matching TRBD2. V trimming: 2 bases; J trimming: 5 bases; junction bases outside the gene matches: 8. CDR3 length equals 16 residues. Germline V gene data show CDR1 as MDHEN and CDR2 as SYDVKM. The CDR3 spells CASSLALAGAGETQYF. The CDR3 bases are TGTGCCAGCAGTTTAGCGCTAGCGGGAGCAGGGGAGACCCAGTACTTC.

The CDR3 reads CASSLGQSSYEQYF. Written as DNA, the CDR3 is TGTGCCAGCAGCCTGGGACAGAGCTCCTACGAGCAGTACTTC. V usage is TRBV7-2 and J usage is TRBJ2-7; 7 bases match TRBD1. V dropped 5 bases and J dropped 0; count of bases not matched to a gene: 4. This CDR3 comprises 14 residues. Per the germline V gene, CDR1 is SGHTA and CDR2 is FQGNSA.

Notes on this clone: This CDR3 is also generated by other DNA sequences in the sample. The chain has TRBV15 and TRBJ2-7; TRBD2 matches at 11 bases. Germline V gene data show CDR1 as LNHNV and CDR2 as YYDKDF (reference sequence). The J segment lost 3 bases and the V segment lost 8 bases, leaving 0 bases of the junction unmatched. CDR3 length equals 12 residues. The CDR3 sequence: CATGTSGYEQYF. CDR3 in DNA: TGTGCCACCGGGACTAGCGGCTACGAGCAGTACTTC.

CDR3: CASSQDRRSSGRGETQYF. The CDR3 region has the DNA TGCGCCAGCAGCCAAGATCGTCGGTCTAGCGGGAGGGGGGAGACCCAGTACTTC. The chain joins TRBV4-3 to TRBJ2-5; 12 bases line up with TRBD2. This CDR3 has 18 residues. Germline CDR1 reads LGHNA; CDR2 reads YSLEER. Losses at the gene ends were 0 bases for V and 5 bases for J; bases not matched to a gene: 10.

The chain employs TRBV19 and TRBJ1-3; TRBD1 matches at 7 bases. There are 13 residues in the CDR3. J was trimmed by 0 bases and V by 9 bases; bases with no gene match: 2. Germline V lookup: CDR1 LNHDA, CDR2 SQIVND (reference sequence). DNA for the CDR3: TGTGCCAGACGGGACAGCTCTGGAAACACCATATATTTT. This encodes CARRDSSGNTIYF.

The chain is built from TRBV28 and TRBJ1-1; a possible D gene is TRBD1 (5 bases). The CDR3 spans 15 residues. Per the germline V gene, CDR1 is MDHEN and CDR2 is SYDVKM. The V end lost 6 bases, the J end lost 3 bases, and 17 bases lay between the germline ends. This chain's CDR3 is CASSQAWGGDTEAFF. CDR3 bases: TGTGCCAGCAGCCAGGCGTGGGGGGGGGACACTGAAGCTTTCTTT.

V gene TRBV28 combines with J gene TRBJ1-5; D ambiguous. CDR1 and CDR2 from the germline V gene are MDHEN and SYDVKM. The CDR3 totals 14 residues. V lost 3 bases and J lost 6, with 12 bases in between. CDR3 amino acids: CASSFVGEGQPQHF. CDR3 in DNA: TGTGCCAGCAGTTTTGTGGGAGAGGGTCAGCCCCAGCATTTT.

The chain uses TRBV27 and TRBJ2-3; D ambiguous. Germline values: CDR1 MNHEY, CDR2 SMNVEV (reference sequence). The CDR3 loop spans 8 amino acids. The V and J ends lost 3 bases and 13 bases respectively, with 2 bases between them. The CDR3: CASSFKYF. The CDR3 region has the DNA TGTGCCAGCAGTTTTAAGTATTTT.

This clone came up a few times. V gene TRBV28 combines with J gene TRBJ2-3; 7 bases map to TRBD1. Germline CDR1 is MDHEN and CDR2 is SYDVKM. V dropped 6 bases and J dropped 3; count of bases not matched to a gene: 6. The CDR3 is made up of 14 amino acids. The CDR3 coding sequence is TGTGCCAGCAGCCGGGACAGTGGGACAGATACGCAGTATTTT. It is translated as CASSRDSGTDTQYF.

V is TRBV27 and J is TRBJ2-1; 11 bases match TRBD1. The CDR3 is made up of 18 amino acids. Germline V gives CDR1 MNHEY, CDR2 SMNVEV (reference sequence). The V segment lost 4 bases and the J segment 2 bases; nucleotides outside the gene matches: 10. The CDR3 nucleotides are TGTGCCAGCAGTTCCCAACCCGGGACAGGGGGAACCTACAATGAGCAGTTCTTC. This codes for CASSSQPGTGGTYNEQFF.

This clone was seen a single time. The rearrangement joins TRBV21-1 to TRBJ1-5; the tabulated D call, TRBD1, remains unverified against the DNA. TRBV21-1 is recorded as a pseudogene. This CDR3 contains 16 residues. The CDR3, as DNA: TGTGCCGGGGGGAAGACAGGGGGCAAGAGCAATCAGCCCCAGCATTTT. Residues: CAGGKTGGKSNQPQHF.

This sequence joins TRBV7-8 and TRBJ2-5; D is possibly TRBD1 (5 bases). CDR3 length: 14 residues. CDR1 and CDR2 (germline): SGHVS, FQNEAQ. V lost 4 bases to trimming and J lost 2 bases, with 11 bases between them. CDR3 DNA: TGTGCCAGCAGCTACAGGTTCTCGCAAGAGACCCAGTACTTC. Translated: CASSYRFSQETQYF.

CDR3 in DNA: TGCGCCAGCAGCTTGGCCGCAGGGCGCCCCTACGAGCAGTACTTC. Residues: CASSLAAGRPYEQYF. The V and J genes are TRBV5-1 and TRBJ2-7; a weak D match, TRBD1 (5 bases). Germline V CDR1 and CDR2: SGHRS, YFSETQ. V shed 0 bases and J shed 2 bases, with 12 bases lying between them. This CDR3 is 15 amino acids long. Variable domain in full (rest from reference TRBV5-1 and TRBJ2-7): KAGVTQTPRYLIKTRGQQVTLSCSPISGHRSVSWYQQTPGQGLQFLFEYFSETQRNKGNFPGRFSGRQFSNSRSEMNVSTLELGDSALYLCASSLAAGRPYEQYFGPGTRLTVT.